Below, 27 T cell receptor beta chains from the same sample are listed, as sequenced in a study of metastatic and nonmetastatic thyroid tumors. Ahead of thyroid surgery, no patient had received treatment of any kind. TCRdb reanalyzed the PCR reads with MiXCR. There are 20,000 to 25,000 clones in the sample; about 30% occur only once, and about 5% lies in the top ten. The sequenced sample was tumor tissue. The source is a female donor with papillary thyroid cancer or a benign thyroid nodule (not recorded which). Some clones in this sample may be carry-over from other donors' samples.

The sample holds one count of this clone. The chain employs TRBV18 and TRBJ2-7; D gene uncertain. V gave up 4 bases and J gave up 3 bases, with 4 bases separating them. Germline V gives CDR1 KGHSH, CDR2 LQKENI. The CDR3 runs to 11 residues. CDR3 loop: CASSQGYEQYF. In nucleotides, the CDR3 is TGTGCCAGCTCACAGGGCTACGAGCAGTACTTC.

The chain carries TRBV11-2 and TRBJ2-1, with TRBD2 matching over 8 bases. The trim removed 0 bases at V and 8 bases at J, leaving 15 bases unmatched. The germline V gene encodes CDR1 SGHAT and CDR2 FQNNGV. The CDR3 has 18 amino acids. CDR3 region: CASSLDGWGAGGLDEQFF. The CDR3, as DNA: TGTGCCAGCAGCTTAGACGGTTGGGGCGCGGGGGGTCTTGATGAGCAGTTCTTC.

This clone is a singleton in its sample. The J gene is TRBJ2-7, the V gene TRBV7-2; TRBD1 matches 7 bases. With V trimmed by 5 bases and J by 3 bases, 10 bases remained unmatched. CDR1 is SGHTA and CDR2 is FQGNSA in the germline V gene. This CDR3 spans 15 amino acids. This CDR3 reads CASSTHRDSHYEQYF. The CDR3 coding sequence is TGTGCCAGCAGCACCCACCGGGACAGTCACTACGAGCAGTACTTC.

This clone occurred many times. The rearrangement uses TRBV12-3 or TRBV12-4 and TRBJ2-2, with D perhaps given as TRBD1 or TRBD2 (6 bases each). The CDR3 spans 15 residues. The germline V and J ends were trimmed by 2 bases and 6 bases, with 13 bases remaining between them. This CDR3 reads CASSLFRGGPGELFF. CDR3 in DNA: TGTGCCAGCAGTTTATTCAGGGGAGGACCCGGGGAGCTGTTTTTT.

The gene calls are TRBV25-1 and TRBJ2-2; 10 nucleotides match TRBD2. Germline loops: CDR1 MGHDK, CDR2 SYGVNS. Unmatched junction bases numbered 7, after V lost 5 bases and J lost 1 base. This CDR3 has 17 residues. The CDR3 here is CASSYWTSGGNTGELFF. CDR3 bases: TGTGCCAGCAGTTATTGGACTAGCGGTGGGAACACCGGGGAGCTGTTTTTT.

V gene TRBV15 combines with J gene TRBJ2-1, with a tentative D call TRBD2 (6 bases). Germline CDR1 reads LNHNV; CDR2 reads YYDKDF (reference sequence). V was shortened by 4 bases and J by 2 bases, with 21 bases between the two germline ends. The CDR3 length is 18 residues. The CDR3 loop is CATSIQRTIWGAYNEQFF. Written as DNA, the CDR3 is TGTGCCACCAGCATACAACGTACTATCTGGGGGGCCTACAATGAGCAGTTCTTC.

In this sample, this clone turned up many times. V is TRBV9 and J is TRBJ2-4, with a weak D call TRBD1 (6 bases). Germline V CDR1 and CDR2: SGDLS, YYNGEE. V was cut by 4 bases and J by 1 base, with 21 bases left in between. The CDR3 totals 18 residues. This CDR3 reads CASSPLRGGQGAKNIQYF. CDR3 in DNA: TGTGCCAGCAGCCCCCTTCGGGGTGGTCAGGGGGCCAAAAACATTCAGTACTTC. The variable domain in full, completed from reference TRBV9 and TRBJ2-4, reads DSGVTQTPKHLITATGQRVTLRCSPRSGDLSVYWYQQSLDQGLQFLIQYYNGEERAKGNILERFSAQQFPDLHSELNLSSLELGDSALYFCASSPLRGGQGAKNIQYFGAGTRLSVL.

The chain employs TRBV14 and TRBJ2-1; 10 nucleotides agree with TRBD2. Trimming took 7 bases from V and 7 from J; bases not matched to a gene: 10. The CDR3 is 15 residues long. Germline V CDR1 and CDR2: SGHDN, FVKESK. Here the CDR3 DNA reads TGTGCCAGCACCTCACTAGGGACTAGCGTGAATGAGCAGTTCTTC. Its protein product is CASTSLGTSVNEQFF. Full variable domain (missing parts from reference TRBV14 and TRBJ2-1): EAGVTQFPSHSVIEKGQTVTLRCDPISGHDNLYWYRRVMGKEIKFLLHFVKESKQDESGMPNNRFLAERTGGTYSTLKVQPAELEDSGVYFCASTSLGTSVNEQFFGPGTRLTVL.

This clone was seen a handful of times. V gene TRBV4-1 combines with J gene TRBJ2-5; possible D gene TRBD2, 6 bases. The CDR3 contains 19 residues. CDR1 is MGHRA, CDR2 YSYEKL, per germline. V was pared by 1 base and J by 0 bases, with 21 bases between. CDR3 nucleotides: TGCGCCAGCAGCCAAGGGGGGGTTGGACTATCGGGTTACCAAGAGACCCAGTACTTC. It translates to CASSQGGVGLSGYQETQYF.

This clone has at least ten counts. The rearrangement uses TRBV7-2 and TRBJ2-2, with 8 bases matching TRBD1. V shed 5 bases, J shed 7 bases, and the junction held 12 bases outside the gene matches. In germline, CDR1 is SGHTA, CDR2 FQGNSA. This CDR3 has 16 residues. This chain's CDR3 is CASSPTPGQAGGELFF. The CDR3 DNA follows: TGTGCCAGCAGCCCCACGCCGGGACAGGCTGGCGGGGAGCTGTTTTTT.

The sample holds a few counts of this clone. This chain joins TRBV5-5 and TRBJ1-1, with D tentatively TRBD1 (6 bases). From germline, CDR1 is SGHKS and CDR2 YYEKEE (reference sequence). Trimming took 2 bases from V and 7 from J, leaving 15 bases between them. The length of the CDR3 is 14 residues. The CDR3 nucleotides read TGTGCCAGCAGCTTACTAGGGGGACTCGATGAAGCTTTCTTT. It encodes CASSLLGGLDEAFF.

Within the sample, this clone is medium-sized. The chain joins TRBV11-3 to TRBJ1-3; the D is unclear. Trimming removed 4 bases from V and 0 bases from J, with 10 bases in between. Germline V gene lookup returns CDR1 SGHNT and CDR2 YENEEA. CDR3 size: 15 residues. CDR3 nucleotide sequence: TGTGCCAGCAGCTCTGACTTGCACTCTGGAAACACCATATATTTT. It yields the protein CASSSDLHSGNTIYF.

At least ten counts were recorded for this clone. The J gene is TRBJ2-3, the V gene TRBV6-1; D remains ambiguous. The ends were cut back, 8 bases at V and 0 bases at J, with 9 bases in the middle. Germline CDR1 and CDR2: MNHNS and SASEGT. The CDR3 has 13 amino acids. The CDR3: CASWDLSTDTQYF. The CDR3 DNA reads TGTGCCAGCTGGGATTTAAGCACAGATACGCAGTATTTT.

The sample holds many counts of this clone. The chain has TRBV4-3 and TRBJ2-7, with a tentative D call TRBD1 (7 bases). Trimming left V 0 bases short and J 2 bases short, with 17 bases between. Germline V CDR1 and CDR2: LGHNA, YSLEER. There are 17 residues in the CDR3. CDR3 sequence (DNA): TGCGCCAGCAGCCAAGATAGCGACAGGGAGGCTCCCTACGAGCAGTACTTC. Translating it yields CASSQDSDREAPYEQYF.

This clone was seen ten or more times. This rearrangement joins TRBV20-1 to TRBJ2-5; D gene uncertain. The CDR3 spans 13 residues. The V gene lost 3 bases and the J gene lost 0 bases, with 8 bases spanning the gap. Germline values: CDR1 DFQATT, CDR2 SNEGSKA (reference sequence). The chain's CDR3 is CSARRQNQETQYF. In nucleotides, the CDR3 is TGCAGTGCTAGGAGGCAGAACCAAGAGACCCAGTACTTC.

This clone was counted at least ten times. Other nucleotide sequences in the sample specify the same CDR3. DNA for the CDR3: TGTGCCAGCAGCGTAGTGGCGACAGGGAATTCACCCCTCCACTTT. Translating gives CASSVVATGNSPLHF. The gene calls are TRBV9 and TRBJ1-6, with TRBD1 matching over 7 bases. Germline CDR1 SGDLS, CDR2 YYNGEE. After removal of 0 bases from V and 7 bases from J, the junction contained 4 bases not matched to a gene. CDR3 length equals 15 residues.

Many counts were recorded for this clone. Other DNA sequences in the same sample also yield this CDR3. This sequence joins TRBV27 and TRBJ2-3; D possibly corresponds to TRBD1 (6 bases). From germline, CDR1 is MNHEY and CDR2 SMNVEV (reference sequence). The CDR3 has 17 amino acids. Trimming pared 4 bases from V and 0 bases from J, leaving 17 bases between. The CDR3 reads CASSSKTTGPSTDTQYF. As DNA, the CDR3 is TGTGCCAGCAGTTCGAAGACGACAGGTCCAAGCACAGATACGCAGTATTTT.

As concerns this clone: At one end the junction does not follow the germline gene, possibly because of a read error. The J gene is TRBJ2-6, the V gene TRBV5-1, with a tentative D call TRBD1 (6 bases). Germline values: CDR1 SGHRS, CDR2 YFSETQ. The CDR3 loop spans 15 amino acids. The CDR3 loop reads CANSLAGLGANVLSF. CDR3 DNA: TGCGCCAACAGCTTGGCAGGGCTGGGGGCCAACGTCCTGTCTTTC. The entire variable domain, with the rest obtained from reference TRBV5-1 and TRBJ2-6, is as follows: KAGVTQTPRYLIKTRGQQVTLSCSPISGHRSVSWYQQTPGQGLQFLFEYFSETQRNKGNFPGRFSGRQFSNSRSEMNVSTLELGDSALYLCANSLAGLGANVLSFGAGSRLTVL.

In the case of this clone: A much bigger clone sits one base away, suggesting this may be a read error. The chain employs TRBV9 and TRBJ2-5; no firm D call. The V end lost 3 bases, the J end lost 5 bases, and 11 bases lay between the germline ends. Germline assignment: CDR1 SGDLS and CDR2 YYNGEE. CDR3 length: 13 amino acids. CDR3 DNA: TGTGCCAGCAGCGGTGGGGTCCTGGAGACCCAGTACTTC. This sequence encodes CASSGGVLETQYF.

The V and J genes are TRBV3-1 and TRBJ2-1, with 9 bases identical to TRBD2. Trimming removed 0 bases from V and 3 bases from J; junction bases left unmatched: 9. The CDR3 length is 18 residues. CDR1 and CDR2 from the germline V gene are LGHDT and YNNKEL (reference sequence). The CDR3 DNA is TGTGCCAGCAGCCAAGATAGGCTTAGCGGGAGAAACTACAATGAGCAGTTCTTC. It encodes CASSQDRLSGRNYNEQFF.

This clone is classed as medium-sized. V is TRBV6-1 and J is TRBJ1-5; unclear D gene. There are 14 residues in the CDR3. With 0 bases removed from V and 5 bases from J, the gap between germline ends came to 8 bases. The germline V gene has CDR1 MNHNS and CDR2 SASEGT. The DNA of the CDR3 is TGTGCCAGCAGTGAAGCAGGAAGCCATCAGCCCCAGCATTTT. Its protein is CASSEAGSHQPQHF.

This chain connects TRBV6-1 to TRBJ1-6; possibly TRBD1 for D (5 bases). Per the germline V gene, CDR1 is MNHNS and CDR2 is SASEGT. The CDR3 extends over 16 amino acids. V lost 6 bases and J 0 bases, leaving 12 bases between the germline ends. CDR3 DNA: TGTGCCAGCAGACAGACAGCCCACTCCTATAATTCACCCCTCCACTTT. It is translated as CASRQTAHSYNSPLHF.

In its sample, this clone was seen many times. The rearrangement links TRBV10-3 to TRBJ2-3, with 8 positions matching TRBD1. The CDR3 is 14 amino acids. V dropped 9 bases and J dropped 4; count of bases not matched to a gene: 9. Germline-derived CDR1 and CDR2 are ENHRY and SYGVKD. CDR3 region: CAIAGGFGSDTQYF. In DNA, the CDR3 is TGTGCCATAGCAGGGGGCTTTGGGTCAGATACGCAGTATTTT.

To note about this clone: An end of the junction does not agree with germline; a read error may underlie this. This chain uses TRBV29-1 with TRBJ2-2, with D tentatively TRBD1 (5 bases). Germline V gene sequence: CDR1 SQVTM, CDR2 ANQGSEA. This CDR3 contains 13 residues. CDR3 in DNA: TGCAGCATTGACAGTGGGCGCACCGGGGAGCTGTTTTTT. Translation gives CSIDSGRTGELFF.

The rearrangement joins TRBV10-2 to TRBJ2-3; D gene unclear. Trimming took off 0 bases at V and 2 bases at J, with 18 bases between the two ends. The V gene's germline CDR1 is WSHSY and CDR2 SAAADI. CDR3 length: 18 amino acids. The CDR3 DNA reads TGCGCCAGCAGTGAGTCGAAAGGTGGGTCGTGGACCACAGATACGCAGTATTTT. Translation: CASSESKGGSWTTDTQYF.

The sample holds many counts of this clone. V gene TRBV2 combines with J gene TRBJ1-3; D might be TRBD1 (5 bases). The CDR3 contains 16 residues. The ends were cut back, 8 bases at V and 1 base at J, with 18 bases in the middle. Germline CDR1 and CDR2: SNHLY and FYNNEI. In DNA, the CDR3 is TGTGCCAGCTCCTTGCTGGCGGGGCTATCTGGAAACACCATATATTTT. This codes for CASSLLAGLSGNTIYF. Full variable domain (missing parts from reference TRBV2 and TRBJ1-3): EPEVTQTPSHQVTQMGQEVILRCVPISNHLYFYWYRQILGQKVEFLVSFYNNEISEKSEIFDDQFSVERPDGSNFTLKIRSTKLEDSAMYFCASSLLAGLSGNTIYFGEGSWLTVV.

The CDR3 bases are TGTGCCAGCAGTTTGAGAGGGGCGGTTGGCTACACCTTC. Protein product: CASSLRGAVGYTF. The J gene is TRBJ1-2, the V gene TRBV12-3 or TRBV12-4; D possibly corresponds to TRBD1 (5 bases). The CDR3 totals 13 residues. The V gene lost 3 bases and the J gene lost 7 bases, with 12 bases spanning the gap.